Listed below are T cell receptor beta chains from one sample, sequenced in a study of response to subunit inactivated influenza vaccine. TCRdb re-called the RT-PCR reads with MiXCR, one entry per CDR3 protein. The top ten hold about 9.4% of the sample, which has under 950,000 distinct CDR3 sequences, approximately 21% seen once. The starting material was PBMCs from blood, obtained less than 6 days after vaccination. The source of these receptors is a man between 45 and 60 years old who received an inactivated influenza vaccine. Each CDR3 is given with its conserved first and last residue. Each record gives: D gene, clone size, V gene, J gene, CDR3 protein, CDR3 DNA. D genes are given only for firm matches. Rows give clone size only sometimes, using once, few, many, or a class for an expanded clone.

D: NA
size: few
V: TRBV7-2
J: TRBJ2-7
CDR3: CASGFMGAAREQYF
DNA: TGTGCCAGCGGGTTCATGGGGGCGGCTAGGGAGCAGTACTTC

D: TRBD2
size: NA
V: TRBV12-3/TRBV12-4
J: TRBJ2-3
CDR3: CASSFTPRTSAKDAQYF
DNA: TGTGCCAGCAGTTTTACCCCCAGAACTAGCGCAAAAGATGCGCAGTATTTT

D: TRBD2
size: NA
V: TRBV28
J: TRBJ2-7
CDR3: CASSLLLAESSYEQYF
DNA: TGTGCCAGCAGTTTATTACTAGCGGAGAGCTCCTACGAGCAGTACTTC

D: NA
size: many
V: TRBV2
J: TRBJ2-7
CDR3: CASSEFYEQYF
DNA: TGTGCCAGCAGTGAATTCTACGAGCAGTACTTC

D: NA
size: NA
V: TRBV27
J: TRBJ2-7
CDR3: CASRYRDTAYEQYF
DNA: TGTGCCAGCCGTTATAGGGACACAGCCTACGAGCAGTACTTC

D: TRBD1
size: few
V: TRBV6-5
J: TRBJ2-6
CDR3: CASSYRTGVGSGANVLTF
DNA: TGTGCCAGCAGTTATAGGACAGGAGTGGGCTCTGGGGCCAACGTCCTGACTTTC

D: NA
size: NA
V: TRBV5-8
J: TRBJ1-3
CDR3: CAISFGPGNTIYF
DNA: TGTGCCATCAGCTTTGGTCCTGGAAACACCATATATTTT

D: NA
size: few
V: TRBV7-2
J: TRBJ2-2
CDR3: CASSLQGSTGELFF
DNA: TGTGCCAGCAGCTTGCAGGGAAGCACCGGGGAGCTGTTTTTT

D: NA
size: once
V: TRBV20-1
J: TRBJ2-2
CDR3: CSATRTGELFF
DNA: TGCAGTGCTACCCGGACCGGGGAGCTGTTTTTT

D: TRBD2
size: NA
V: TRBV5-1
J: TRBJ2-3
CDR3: CASSKGTSGGDTQYF
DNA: TGCGCCAGCAGCAAAGGGACTAGCGGGGGAGATACGCAGTATTTT

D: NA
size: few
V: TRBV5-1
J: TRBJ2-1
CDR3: CASSFQRSYNEQFF
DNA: TGCGCCAGCAGCTTCCAGCGCTCCTACAATGAGCAGTTCTTC

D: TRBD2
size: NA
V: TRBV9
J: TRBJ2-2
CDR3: CASSPGLAGGETGELFF
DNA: TGTGCCAGCAGCCCTGGACTAGCGGGAGGGGAAACCGGGGAGCTGTTTTTT

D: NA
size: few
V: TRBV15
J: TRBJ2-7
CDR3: CATSRDRQAGYEQYF
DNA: TGTGCCACCAGCAGAGATCGACAGGCGGGGTACGAGCAGTACTTC

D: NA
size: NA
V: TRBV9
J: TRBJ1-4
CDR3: CASSPQQGVNEKLFF
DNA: TGTGCCAGCAGCCCCCAGCAAGGGGTTAATGAAAAACTGTTTTTT

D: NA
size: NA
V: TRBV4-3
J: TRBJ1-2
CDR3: CASSQGGGLFGYTF
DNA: TGCGCCAGCAGCCAAGGGGGGGGGCTTTTCGGCTACACCTTC

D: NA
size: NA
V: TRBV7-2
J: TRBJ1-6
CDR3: CASSPLLGPGSPLHF
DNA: TGTGCCAGCAGCCCCTTGTTAGGTCCGGGATCACCCCTCCACTTT

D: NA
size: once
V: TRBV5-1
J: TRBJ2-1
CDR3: CASSSDRRRRDYNEQFF
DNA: TGCGCCAGCAGCTCGGACCGCCGGAGGCGGGATTACAATGAGCAGTTCTTC

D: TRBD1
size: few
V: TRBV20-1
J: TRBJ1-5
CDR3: CSAGTGRPGPQHF
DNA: TGCAGTGCCGGGACAGGGCGCCCAGGGCCCCAGCATTTT

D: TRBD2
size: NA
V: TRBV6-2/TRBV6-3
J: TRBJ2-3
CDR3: CASSELAGARGDTQYF
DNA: TGTGCCAGCAGTGAGCTAGCGGGAGCTCGCGGAGATACGCAGTATTTT

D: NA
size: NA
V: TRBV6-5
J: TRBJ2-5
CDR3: CASSYPMASSKGETQYF
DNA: TGTGCCAGCAGTTACCCAATGGCTAGCAGTAAGGGGGAGACCCAGTACTTC

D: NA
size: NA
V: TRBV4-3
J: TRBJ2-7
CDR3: CASSQDPGEDEQYF
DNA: TGCGCCAGCAGCCAAGATCCAGGGGAGGACGAGCAGTACTTC

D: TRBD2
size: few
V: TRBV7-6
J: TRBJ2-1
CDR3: CASSSSRASGRYNEQFF
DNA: TGTGCCAGCAGCTCCTCCCGGGCTAGCGGAAGATACAATGAGCAGTTCTTC

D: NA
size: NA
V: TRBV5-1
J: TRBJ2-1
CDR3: CASSLIHEGNEQFF
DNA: TGCGCCAGCAGCTTAATCCACGAAGGAAATGAGCAGTTCTTC

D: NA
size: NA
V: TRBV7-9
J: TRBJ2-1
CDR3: CASSLGSGSQFF
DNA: TGTGCCAGCAGCTTAGGTTCCGGGAGCCAGTTCTTC

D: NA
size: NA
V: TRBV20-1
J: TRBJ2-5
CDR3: CSARVKEETQYF
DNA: TGCAGTGCTCGGGTCAAAGAAGAGACCCAGTACTTC

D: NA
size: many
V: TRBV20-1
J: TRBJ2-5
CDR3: CSARDLGSGSQETQYF
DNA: TGCAGTGCTAGAGACCTGGGTTCGGGGTCCCAAGAGACCCAGTACTTC

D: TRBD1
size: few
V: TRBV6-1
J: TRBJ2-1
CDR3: CASSGTGVSYNEQFF
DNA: TGTGCCAGCAGTGGGACAGGGGTGTCCTACAATGAGCAGTTCTTC

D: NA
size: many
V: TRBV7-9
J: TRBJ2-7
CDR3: CASSSGSPPYEQYF
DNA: TGTGCCAGCAGCTCAGGGTCCCCCCCCTACGAGCAGTACTTC

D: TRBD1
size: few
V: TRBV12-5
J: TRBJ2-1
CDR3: CASGSDRARPSISNNEQFF
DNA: TGTGCTAGTGGTTCCGACAGGGCCCGGCCGTCAATCTCGAACAATGAGCAGTTCTTC

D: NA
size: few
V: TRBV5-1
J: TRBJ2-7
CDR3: CASSFGVGFSYEQYF
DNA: TGCGCCAGCAGCTTTGGGGTGGGGTTCTCCTACGAGCAGTACTTC

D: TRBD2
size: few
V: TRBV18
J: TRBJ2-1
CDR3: CASSPFPTSGNYNEQFF
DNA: TGTGCCAGCTCACCATTTCCGACTAGCGGGAACTACAATGAGCAGTTCTTC

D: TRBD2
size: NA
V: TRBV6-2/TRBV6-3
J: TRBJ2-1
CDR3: CASSWGLGGNEQFF
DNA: TGTGCCAGCAGTTGGGGACTAGGGGGCAATGAGCAGTTCTTC

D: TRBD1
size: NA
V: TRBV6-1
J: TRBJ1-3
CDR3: CASRRTGFGNTIYF
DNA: TGTGCCAGCAGACGGACAGGCTTTGGAAACACCATATATTTT

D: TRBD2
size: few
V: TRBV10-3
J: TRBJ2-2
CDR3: CAISGLAGGLTGELFF
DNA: TGTGCCATCAGTGGACTAGCGGGGGGTCTAACCGGGGAGCTGTTTTTT

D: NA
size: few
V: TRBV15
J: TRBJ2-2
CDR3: CATSGGGFNTGELFF
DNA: TGTGCCACCAGCGGAGGGGGGTTTAACACCGGGGAGCTGTTTTTT

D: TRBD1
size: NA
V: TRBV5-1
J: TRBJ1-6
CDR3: CATRQGASYNSPLHF
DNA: TGCGCCACCCGACAGGGGGCCTCCTATAATTCACCCCTCCACTTT

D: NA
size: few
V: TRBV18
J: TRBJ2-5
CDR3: CASSPPMREETQYF
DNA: TGTGCCAGCTCACCACCGATGCGGGAAGAGACCCAGTACTTC

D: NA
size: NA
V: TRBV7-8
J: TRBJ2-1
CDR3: CASSLARGKGDEQFF
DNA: TGTGCCAGCAGCCTGGCCCGGGGTAAAGGCGATGAGCAGTTCTTC

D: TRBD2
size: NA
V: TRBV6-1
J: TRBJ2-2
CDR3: CASSGSAGASITGELFF
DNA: TGTGCCAGCAGTGGCTCAGCGGGGGCCTCCATCACCGGGGAGCTGTTTTTT

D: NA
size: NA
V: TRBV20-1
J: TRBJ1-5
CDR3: CSAVPGGHQPQHF
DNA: TGCAGTGCCGTCCCTGGGGGGCATCAGCCCCAGCATTTT

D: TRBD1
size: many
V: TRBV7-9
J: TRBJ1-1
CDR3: CASSSQGGTEAFF
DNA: TGTGCCAGCAGCTCTCAGGGGGGAACTGAAGCTTTCTTT

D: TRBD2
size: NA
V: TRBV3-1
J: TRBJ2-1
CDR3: CASSRSSGALNEQFF
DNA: TGTGCCAGCAGCCGTTCTAGCGGGGCCCTCAATGAGCAGTTCTTC

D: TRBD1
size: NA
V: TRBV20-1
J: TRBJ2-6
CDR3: CSAYDRAGANVLTF
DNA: TGCAGTGCGTACGACAGGGCTGGGGCCAACGTCCTGACTTTC

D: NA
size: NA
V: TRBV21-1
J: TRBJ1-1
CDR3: CASSAGEYTMNTEAFF
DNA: TGTGCCAGCAGCGCCGGGGAATACACCATGAACACTGAAGCTTTCTTT